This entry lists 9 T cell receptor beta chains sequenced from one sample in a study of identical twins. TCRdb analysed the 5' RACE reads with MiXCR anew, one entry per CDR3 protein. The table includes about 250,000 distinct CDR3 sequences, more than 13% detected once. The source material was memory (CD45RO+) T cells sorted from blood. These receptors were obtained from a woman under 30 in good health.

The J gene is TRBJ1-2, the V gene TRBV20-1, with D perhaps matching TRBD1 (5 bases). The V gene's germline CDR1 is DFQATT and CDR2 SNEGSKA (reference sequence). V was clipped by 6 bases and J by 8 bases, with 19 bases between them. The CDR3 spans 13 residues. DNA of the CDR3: TGCAGTGCCCCTGGGCACGGGGCGGGAGGCTACACCTTC. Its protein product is CSAPGHGAGGYTF.

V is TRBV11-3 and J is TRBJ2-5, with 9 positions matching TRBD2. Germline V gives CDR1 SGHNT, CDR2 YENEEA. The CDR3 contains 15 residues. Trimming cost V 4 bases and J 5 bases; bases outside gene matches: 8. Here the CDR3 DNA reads TGTGCCAGCAGCTCACAGCGGGGGGCCGGGGAGACCCAGTACTTC. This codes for CASSSQRGAGETQYF.

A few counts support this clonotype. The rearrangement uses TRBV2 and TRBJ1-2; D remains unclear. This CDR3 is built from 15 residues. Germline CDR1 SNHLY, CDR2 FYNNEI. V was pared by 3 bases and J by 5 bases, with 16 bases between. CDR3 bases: TGTGCCAGCAGTGAGGAGGGCCGCTTTAGTTATGGCTACACCTTC. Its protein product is CASSEEGRFSYGYTF.

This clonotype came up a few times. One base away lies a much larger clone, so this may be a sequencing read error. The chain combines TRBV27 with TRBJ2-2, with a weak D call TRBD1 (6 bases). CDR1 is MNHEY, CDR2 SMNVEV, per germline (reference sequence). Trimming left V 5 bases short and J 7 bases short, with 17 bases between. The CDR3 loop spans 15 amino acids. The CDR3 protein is CASSPRTVHIGELFF. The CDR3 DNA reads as TGTGCCAGCAGTCCGCGGACAGTTCACATCGGGGAGCTGTTTTTT.

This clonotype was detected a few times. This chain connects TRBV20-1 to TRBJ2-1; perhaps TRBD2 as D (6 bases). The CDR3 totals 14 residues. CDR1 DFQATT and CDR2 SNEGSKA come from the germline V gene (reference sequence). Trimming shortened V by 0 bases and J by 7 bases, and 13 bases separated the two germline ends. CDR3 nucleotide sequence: TGCAGTGCTAGAGATCCGGGGGACGCGAATGAGCAGTTCTTC. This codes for CSARDPGDANEQFF.

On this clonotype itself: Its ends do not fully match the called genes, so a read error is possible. The CDR3 here is CSAGDNALAGGQETQYF. CDR3 bases: TGCAGTGCTGGAGATAATGCCCTAGCGGGGGGGCAAGAGACCCAGTACTTC. The rearrangement joins TRBV20-1 to TRBJ2-5; TRBD2 aligns across 12 bases. Germline assignment: CDR1 DFQATT and CDR2 SNEGSKA (reference sequence). The CDR3 covers 17 residues.

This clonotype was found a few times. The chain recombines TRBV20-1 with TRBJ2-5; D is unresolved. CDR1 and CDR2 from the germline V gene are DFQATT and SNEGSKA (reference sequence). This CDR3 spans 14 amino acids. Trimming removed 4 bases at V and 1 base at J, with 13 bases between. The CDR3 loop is CSANRDRLQETQYF. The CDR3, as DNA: TGCAGTGCTAATCGTGATAGGCTCCAAGAGACCCAGTACTTC.

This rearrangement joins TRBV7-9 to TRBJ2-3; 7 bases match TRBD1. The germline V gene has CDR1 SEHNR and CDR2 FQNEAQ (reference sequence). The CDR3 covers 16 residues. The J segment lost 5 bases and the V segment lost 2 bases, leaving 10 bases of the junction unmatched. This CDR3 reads CASSLTGQASGDTQYF. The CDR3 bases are TGTGCCAGCAGCTTAACAGGACAGGCGTCGGGAGATACGCAGTATTTT.

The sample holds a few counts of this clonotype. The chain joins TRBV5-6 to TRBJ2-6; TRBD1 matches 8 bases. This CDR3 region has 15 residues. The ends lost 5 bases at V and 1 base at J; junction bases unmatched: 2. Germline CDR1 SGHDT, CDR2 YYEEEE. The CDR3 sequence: CASSRTGSGANVLTF. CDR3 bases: TGTGCCAGCAGTAGGACAGGGTCTGGGGCCAACGTCCTGACTTTC. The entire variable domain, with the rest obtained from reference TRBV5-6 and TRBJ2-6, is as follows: DAGVTQSPTHLIKTRGQQVTLRCSPKSGHDTVSWYQQALGQGPQFIFQYYEEEERQRGNFPDRFSGHQFPNYSSELNVNALLLGDSALYLCASSRTGSGANVLTFGAGSRLTVL.